The 25 T cell receptor beta chains presented below share a single source sample, sequenced in a study of shared clonotypes between healthy human individuals (dated by TCRdb to 2019 to 2021). Receptor amplification or capture employed the immunoSEQ multiplex PCR assay. Drawn from immuneACCESS, this table holds only the in-frame rearrangements with V and J called that TCRdb kept. Clones are partly lost; checked studies trace under half to an unresolved V gene and leave the rest unexplained. The sample has approximately 530,000 clones on record, 90% to 96% of them singletons. The top ten clones comprise approximately 0.067% of the sample. The sequenced material came from naive CD4+ T cells sorted from blood. The sample's cell subset or site label, decoded: CD45RA+ positively selected. The source of these receptors is a woman under 40 in good health.

The chain joins TRBV6-5 to TRBJ2-5; 10 nucleotides line up with TRBD2. Germline CDR1 is MNHEY and CDR2 is SVGAGI. The CDR3 covers 15 residues. J was trimmed by 5 bases and V by 0 bases; bases with no gene match: 3. Written as DNA, the CDR3 is TGTGCCAGCAGTTACTCACTAGCGGGAAGGGAGACCCAGTACTTC. Encoded protein: CASSYSLAGRETQYF.

Comments on this clone: The same CDR3 arises from other DNA sequences in this sample as well. The chain has TRBV28 and TRBJ1-2; possible D gene TRBD1, 5 bases. The germline gives CDR1 MDHEN, CDR2 SYDVKM. The germline V and J ends were trimmed by 8 bases and 0 bases, with 10 bases remaining between them. This CDR3 comprises 13 residues. CDR3 nucleotide sequence: TGTGCCAGCTCGGGGCCTCCTAACTATGGCTACACCTTC. Translation gives CASSGPPNYGYTF.

The rearrangement joins TRBV4-1 to TRBJ1-4, with 10 bases that match TRBD1. V was clipped by 1 base and J by 7 bases; unmatched bases: 3. The CDR3 is 15 amino acids. Germline assignment: CDR1 MGHRA and CDR2 YSYEKL. CDR3 region: CASSQAGTGAEKLFF. Written as DNA, the CDR3 is TGCGCCAGCAGCCAAGCTGGGACAGGGGCTGAAAAACTGTTTTTT.

This chain links TRBV28 with TRBJ1-5; D remains ambiguous. The length of the CDR3 is 18 residues. Germline CDR1 and CDR2: MDHEN and SYDVKM. The V and J ends lost 1 base and 1 base respectively, with 17 bases between them. The CDR3 nucleotides are TGTGCCAGCAGTTTATTAGCTCCGGGAAGAAAAAGCAATCAGCCCCAGCATTTT. Translated, it gives CASSLLAPGRKSNQPQHF. The full variable domain, in which reference TRBV28 and TRBJ1-5 provide the parts outside the CDR3, is DVKVTQSSRYLVKRTGEKVFLECVQDMDHENMFWYRQDPGLGLRLIYFSYDVKMKEKGDIPEGYSVSREKKERFSLILESASTNQTSMYLCASSLLAPGRKSNQPQHFGDGTRLSIL.

The rearrangement joins TRBV19 to TRBJ2-6; D may be TRBD2 (5 bases). The V gene's germline CDR1 is LNHDA and CDR2 SQIVND (reference sequence). The CDR3 has 19 amino acids. V was cut by 1 base and J by 1 base, with 17 bases left in between. For the CDR3, the DNA is TGTGCCAGTAGTATAGTCTTAGGTAGCGTTAATTCTGGGGCCAACGTCCTGACTTTC. Its protein product is CASSIVLGSVNSGANVLTF. Complete variable domain (other parts from reference TRBV19 and TRBJ2-6): DGGITQSPKYLFRKEGQNVTLSCEQNLNHDAMYWYRQDPGQGLRLIYYSQIVNDFQKGDIAEGYSVSREKKESFPLTVTSAQKNPTAFYLCASSIVLGSVNSGANVLTFGAGSRLTVL.

The chain joins TRBV29-1 to TRBJ1-4; 7 positions agree with TRBD1. The CDR3 runs to 12 residues. Unmatched junction bases numbered 3, after V lost 4 bases and J lost 7 bases. Germline-derived CDR1 and CDR2 are SQVTM and ANQGSEA. The CDR3: CSVGTGSEKLFF. The CDR3 DNA is TGCAGCGTTGGGACAGGATCTGAAAAACTGTTTTTT.

The chain has TRBV10-3 and TRBJ2-7; D possibly corresponds to TRBD1 (5 bases). This CDR3 comprises 19 residues. V gave up 5 bases and J gave up 0 bases, with 26 bases separating them. Germline V CDR1 and CDR2: ENHRY, SYGVKD. CDR3 region: CAISNRGSEARRNSYEQYF. The CDR3, as DNA: TGTGCCATCAGTAATAGGGGTTCCGAGGCAAGAAGAAACTCCTACGAGCAGTACTTC.

V usage is TRBV9 and J usage is TRBJ1-1, with a weak D call TRBD1 (5 bases). Germline CDR1 and CDR2: SGDLS and YYNGEE. This CDR3 is built from 17 residues. Trimming took off 4 bases at V and 4 bases at J, with 23 bases between the two ends. CDR3 amino acids: CASSHNPAWGDGTEAFF. In nucleotides, the CDR3 is TGTGCCAGCAGCCATAATCCAGCATGGGGGGACGGCACTGAAGCTTTCTTT. The variable domain in full, completed from reference TRBV9 and TRBJ1-1, reads DSGVTQTPKHLITATGQRVTLRCSPRSGDLSVYWYQQSLDQGLQFLIQYYNGEERAKGNILERFSAQQFPDLHSELNLSSLELGDSALYFCASSHNPAWGDGTEAFFGQGTRLTVV.

This clone was observed once. This rearrangement joins TRBV28 to TRBJ2-1; 8 bases map to TRBD2. This CDR3 comprises 15 residues. The trim removed 1 base at V and 7 bases at J, leaving 6 bases unmatched. Germline loops: CDR1 MDHEN, CDR2 SYDVKM. The CDR3 loop reads CASSLSSGSVNEQFF. As DNA, the CDR3 is TGTGCCAGCAGTTTATCCAGCGGGAGCGTAAATGAGCAGTTCTTC. Together with reference TRBV28 and TRBJ2-1, the CDR3 gives the full variable domain: DVKVTQSSRYLVKRTGEKVFLECVQDMDHENMFWYRQDPGLGLRLIYFSYDVKMKEKGDIPEGYSVSREKKERFSLILESASTNQTSMYLCASSLSSGSVNEQFFGPGTRLTVL.

The chain employs TRBV2 and TRBJ2-7, with D perhaps matching TRBD1 (6 bases). V was cut by 8 bases and J by 3 bases, with 17 bases left in between. Germline V gene sequence: CDR1 SNHLY, CDR2 FYNNEI. The CDR3 is 14 residues long. CDR3 DNA sequence: TGTGCCAGCGCCCGGGCAGGGGATCTCTACGAGCAGTACTTC. Translated, it gives CASARAGDLYEQYF.

The chain employs TRBV18 and TRBJ2-7; D unclear. Germline V CDR1 and CDR2: KGHSH, LQKENI. Trimming removed 3 bases at V and 3 bases at J, with 12 bases between. The length of the CDR3 is 14 residues. The CDR3 DNA follows: TGTGCCAGCTCACCCACGGACCCTTTCTACGAGCAGTACTTC. This gives the protein CASSPTDPFYEQYF.

The chain is built from TRBV2 and TRBJ1-4, with D unclear. Germline values: CDR1 SNHLY, CDR2 FYNNEI. The CDR3 sequence is 13 residues long. V was cut by 4 bases and J by 8 bases, with 11 bases left in between. In DNA, the CDR3 is TGTGCCAGCAGTGGGGCGGTGGGCGAAAAACTGTTTTTT. Translation: CASSGAVGEKLFF.

The rearrangement uses TRBV18 and TRBJ2-7; perhaps TRBD1 as D (5 bases). Germline loops: CDR1 KGHSH, CDR2 LQKENI. V was trimmed by 0 bases and J by 5 bases, leaving 14 bases between them. The CDR3 covers 15 residues. The CDR3 sequence: CASSPPGAEIDEQYF. The CDR3 DNA follows: TGTGCCAGCTCACCACCAGGGGCGGAGATCGACGAGCAGTACTTC.

This clone was observed once. The chain couples TRBV30 to TRBJ2-3; no clear D gene. The length of the CDR3 is 16 residues. Trimming pared 0 bases from V and 1 base from J, leaving 14 bases between. Looked up from germline, CDR1 is GTSNPN and CDR2 is SVGIG (reference sequence). The CDR3 loop reads CAWSVGLGSRTDTQYF. In nucleotides, the CDR3 is TGTGCCTGGAGTGTAGGGCTGGGCTCCCGCACAGATACGCAGTATTTT. Variable domain in full (rest from reference TRBV30 and TRBJ2-3): SQTIHQWPATLVQPVGSPLSLECTVEGTSNPNLYWYRQAAGRGLQLLFYSVGIGQISSEVPQNLSASRPQDRQFILSSKKLLLSDSGFYLCAWSVGLGSRTDTQYFGPGTRLTVL.

Turning to this clone: Additional DNA sequences in this sample encode the identical CDR3. The chain carries TRBV27 and TRBJ1-2; D unresolved. Germline CDR1 and CDR2: MNHEY and SMNVEV (reference sequence). Trimming stripped 0 bases from V and 1 base from J, with 6 bases between. The CDR3 has 14 residues. This chain's CDR3 is CASSLSRVNYGYTF. DNA of the CDR3: TGTGCCAGCAGTTTATCGAGGGTTAACTATGGCTACACCTTC.

The chain carries TRBV28 and TRBJ2-7, with 8 bases lining up with TRBD2. The junction had 11 bases not matched to a gene; V was cut back by 4 bases and J by 6 bases. The germline V gene encodes CDR1 MDHEN and CDR2 SYDVKM. This CDR3 has 15 residues. CDR3 protein: CASSSPSSGSTEQYF. In DNA form, the CDR3 reads TGTGCCAGCAGTTCGCCCTCCAGCGGGAGTACCGAGCAGTACTTC.

This clone showed up just once. This chain uses TRBV10-3 with TRBJ2-7; weak D call: TRBD2 (7 bases). Germline V gene lookup returns CDR1 ENHRY and CDR2 SYGVKD. Between the trimmed V and J ends, which lost 2 bases and 4 bases, there was a span of 18 bases. There are 16 residues in the CDR3. CDR3 residues: CAISEPGGRGGYEQYF. CDR3 nucleotides: TGTGCCATCAGTGAGCCGGGGGGCAGGGGTGGGTACGAGCAGTACTTC.

This chain joins TRBV28 and TRBJ2-6; TRBD1 matches at 8 bases. This CDR3 is built from 16 residues. Germline V gives CDR1 MDHEN, CDR2 SYDVKM. The trim removed 10 bases at V and 2 bases at J, leaving 10 bases unmatched. The CDR3 region has the DNA TGTGCCATGCCCGACCAGGGGGCTGCTGGGGCCAACGTCCTGACTTTC. It encodes CAMPDQGAAGANVLTF.

This chain connects TRBV6-1 to TRBJ1-2; 8 bases fit TRBD1. The CDR3 length is 14 residues. The germline V gene encodes CDR1 MNHNS and CDR2 SASEGT. With 5 bases clipped from V and 3 bases from J, the junction kept 5 bases outside the gene matches. The CDR3 region is CASSRDRTDYGYTF. The CDR3 DNA reads TGTGCCAGCAGTCGGGACAGGACGGACTATGGCTACACCTTC.

In regard to this clone: Within the sample, other DNA sequences also encode this same CDR3. This sequence joins TRBV7-9 and TRBJ1-5, with TRBD1 as a possible D gene (5 bases). Germline V gene lookup returns CDR1 SEHNR and CDR2 FQNEAQ (reference sequence). The CDR3 consists of 13 residues. V was pared by 3 bases and J by 4 bases, with 7 bases between. Here the CDR3 DNA reads TGTGCCAGCAGCTTTGACAGAAATCAGCCCCAGCATTTT. Translation gives CASSFDRNQPQHF. Drawing the rest from reference TRBV7-9 and TRBJ1-5, the complete variable domain is DTGVSQNPRHKITKRGQNVTFRCDPISEHNRLYWYRQTLGQGPEFLTYFQNEAQLEKSRLLSDRFSAERPKGSFSTLEIQRTEQGDSAMYLCASSFDRNQPQHFGDGTRLSIL.

V usage is TRBV5-5 and J usage is TRBJ1-2, with D possibly TRBD1 on 6 matching bases. This CDR3 is 15 amino acids long. V was pared by 0 bases and J by 5 bases, with 14 bases between. Per germline, CDR1 SGHKS and CDR2 YYEKEE (reference sequence). The CDR3 DNA reads TGTGCCAGCAGCTTGGCACAGGGTTCTTTGTATGGCTACACCTTC. It is translated as CASSLAQGSLYGYTF.

This sequence joins TRBV28 and TRBJ2-3; either TRBD1 or TRBD2 may supply D (5 bases each). Trimming took 5 bases from V and 0 from J, leaving 12 bases between them. CDR1 is MDHEN, CDR2 SYDVKM, per germline. The CDR3 runs 15 residues. CDR3 amino acids: CASSTRGASTDTQYF. CDR3 DNA: TGTGCCAGCAGTACCCGAGGGGCTAGCACAGATACGCAGTATTTT.

The chain employs TRBV18 and TRBJ2-7, with 7 bases lining up with TRBD1. Trimming at V came to 3 bases and at J to 1 base, leaving 9 bases not matched to a gene. The CDR3 runs to 16 residues. Germline lookup yields CDR1 KGHSH and CDR2 LQKENI. CDR3 in DNA: TGTGCCAGCTCACCGACAGGGTCACACGATTCCTACGAGCAGTACTTC. Amino acid sequence: CASSPTGSHDSYEQYF.

The chain uses TRBV28 and TRBJ1-4, with D tentatively TRBD1 (5 bases). From germline, CDR1 is MDHEN and CDR2 SYDVKM. The CDR3 has 15 residues. V was shortened by 4 bases and J by 5 bases, with 14 bases between the two germline ends. The CDR3 DNA reads TGTGCCAGCAGTTCCGGGACCGCACTCAATGAAAAACTGTTTTTT. Protein product: CASSSGTALNEKLFF.

V usage is TRBV5-1 and J usage is TRBJ2-3; the D is unclear. Germline V gene sequence: CDR1 SGHRS, CDR2 YFSETQ. The CDR3 contains 14 residues. Trimming pared 0 bases from V and 4 bases from J, leaving 9 bases between. Here the CDR3 DNA reads TGCGCCAGCAGCTTGGCCTGGGGTGCAGATACGCAGTATTTT. Its protein is CASSLAWGADTQYF.